This entry lists 26 T cell receptor beta chains sequenced from one sample in a study of OX40 agonist ivuxolimab in advanced cancers. Produced via immunoSEQ multiplex PCR; TCRdb's table is partial and in-frame only. This table holds about 70,000 clones, around 78% found once. The material was CD4+ or CD8+ T cells sorted from blood, obtained in a trial of the OX40 agonist ivuxolimab. These TCRs come from an adult with an advanced solid tumor such as melanoma, head and neck, liver or kidney cancer.

The chain carries TRBV28 and TRBJ1-5; weak D call: TRBD1 (6 bases). Trimming left V 8 bases short and J 4 bases short, with 18 bases between. The CDR3 loop spans 15 amino acids. CDR1 is MDHEN and CDR2 is SYDVKM in the germline V gene. The CDR3 loop is CASLRPQGSNQPQHF. CDR3 in DNA: TGTGCCAGCCTACGCCCGCAGGGGTCAAATCAGCCCCAGCATTTT.

This chain connects TRBV5-6 to TRBJ1-2; a possible D gene is TRBD1 (6 bases). The CDR3 has 14 amino acids. V lost 2 bases to trimming and J lost 2 bases, with 10 bases between them. The germline V gene encodes CDR1 SGHDT and CDR2 YYEEEE. CDR3 region: CASSFFDRNYGYTF. The DNA for the CDR3 is TGTGCCAGCAGCTTTTTCGACAGGAACTATGGCTACACCTTC.

The gene calls are TRBV6-5 and TRBJ1-2, with D maybe TRBD1 (6 bases). The CDR3 consists of 14 residues. Germline V gives CDR1 MNHEY, CDR2 SVGAGI. V lost 2 bases and J 4 bases, leaving 11 bases between the germline ends. The DNA of the CDR3 is TGTGCCAGCAGTTACCGGGGGCGAGTCTATGGCTACACCTTC. Translating it yields CASSYRGRVYGYTF.

This clone occurred once. The chain has TRBV9 and TRBJ2-7; the D gene is possibly TRBD1 (6 bases). Per the germline V gene, CDR1 is SGDLS and CDR2 is YYNGEE. The V end was cut by 4 bases, the J end by 5 bases, with 13 bases between. This CDR3 spans 13 amino acids. The CDR3 spells CASSQTGTNEQYF. Written as DNA, the CDR3 is TGTGCCAGCAGCCAAACCGGGACAAACGAGCAGTACTTC.

The chain carries TRBV29-1 and TRBJ1-1; possibly TRBD1 for D (5 bases). Germline-derived CDR1 and CDR2 are SQVTM and ANQGSEA. V dropped 4 bases and J dropped 0 bases, with 18 bases sitting between them. The CDR3 has 16 residues. CDR3 residues: CSVVARVGAMNTEAFF. Here the CDR3 DNA reads TGCAGCGTTGTGGCTAGGGTCGGGGCCATGAACACTGAAGCTTTCTTT.

The rearrangement uses TRBV2 and TRBJ2-3; 8 bases fit TRBD1. CDR3 length: 14 residues. From germline, CDR1 is SNHLY and CDR2 FYNNEI. J was trimmed by 4 bases and V by 7 bases; bases with no gene match: 7. The CDR3 sequence is CASNGQGVADTQYF. CDR3 coding DNA: TGTGCCAGCAACGGACAGGGCGTTGCAGATACGCAGTATTTT.

The rearrangement joins TRBV19 to TRBJ1-1; 9 bases map to TRBD1. Germline CDR1 LNHDA, CDR2 SQIVND (reference sequence). The CDR3 covers 14 residues. V shed 9 bases and J 4 bases; nucleotides not matched to a gene: 9. Here the CDR3 reads CASRTGDHRTEAFF. Here the CDR3 DNA reads TGTGCCAGCAGGACAGGGGATCATCGCACTGAAGCTTTCTTT.

V and J are TRBV4-2 and TRBJ1-2, with TRBD1 as a possible D gene (5 bases). Germline lookup yields CDR1 LGHNA and CDR2 YNFKEQ. Trimming removed 0 bases from V and 8 bases from J, with 10 bases in between. This CDR3 comprises 13 residues. Here the CDR3 DNA reads TGTGCCAGCAGCCAAGATTCCAGGGACGGCTACACCTTC. The encoded protein is CASSQDSRDGYTF.

This clone has more than one count but fewer than ten. This rearrangement joins TRBV19 to TRBJ1-1; 7 bases are shared with TRBD1. Unmatched junction bases numbered 4, after V lost 7 bases and J lost 8 bases. CDR1 LNHDA and CDR2 SQIVND come from the germline V gene (reference sequence). This CDR3 is 11 amino acids long. The CDR3 reads CASKGQVEAFF. The CDR3, as DNA: TGTGCCAGTAAAGGACAGGTGGAAGCTTTCTTT.

V gene TRBV9 combines with J gene TRBJ1-2; weak D call: TRBD1 (6 bases). This CDR3 is 13 amino acids long. V was cut by 6 bases and J by 2 bases, with 11 bases left in between. The germline V gene has CDR1 SGDLS and CDR2 YYNGEE. This chain's CDR3 is CASTRQENYGYTF. CDR3 coding DNA: TGTGCCAGCACTAGACAGGAGAACTATGGCTACACCTTC.

This clone has only a few counts. The chain recombines TRBV2 with TRBJ1-6; weak D call: TRBD1 (6 bases). The V gene's germline CDR1 is SNHLY and CDR2 FYNNEI. This CDR3 comprises 15 residues. With 1 base removed from V and 3 bases from J, the gap between germline ends came to 7 bases. The CDR3 region is CASSEEGGYNSPLHF. DNA of the CDR3: TGTGCCAGCAGTGAAGAAGGGGGCTATAATTCACCCCTCCACTTT.

This clone was found once. The V gene is TRBV6-7, the J gene TRBJ1-2, with no clear D. TRBV6-7 is placed among ORFs of uncertain function. This CDR3 has 15 residues. The V end lost 6 bases, the J end lost 5 bases, and 19 bases lay between the germline ends. CDR3 amino acids: CASSYPRTDHYGYTF. The CDR3 region has the DNA TGTGCCAGCAGCTACCCCCGGACTGATCATTATGGCTACACCTTC.

This clone was picked up a small number of times. The CDR3 region has the DNA TGTGCCTGGACCACGGGATTAAACTATGGCTACACCTTC. Translated, it gives CAWTTGLNYGYTF. V gene TRBV30 combines with J gene TRBJ1-2; the D is unclear. Germline assignment: CDR1 GTSNPN and CDR2 SVGIG (reference sequence). The CDR3 covers 13 residues. Trimming left V 4 bases short and J 2 bases short, with 11 bases between. The full variable domain, with the rest looked up from reference TRBV30 and TRBJ1-2, is SQTIHQWPATLVQPVGSPLSLECTVEGTSNPNLYWYRQAAGRGLQLLFYSVGIGQISSEVPQNLSASRPQDRQFILSSKKLLLSDSGFYLCAWTTGLNYGYTFGSGTRLTVV.

The rearrangement joins TRBV4-1 to TRBJ2-6; tentatively, D is TRBD2 (6 bases). Germline loops: CDR1 MGHRA, CDR2 YSYEKL. Deletions cut 4 bases from V and 4 bases from J, with 17 bases between. The CDR3 runs 17 residues. The CDR3, as DNA: TGCGCCAGCAGCCGTGGAGGGTGGGGTACGGGGGCCAACGTCCTGACTTTC. It yields the protein CASSRGGWGTGANVLTF.

The chain couples TRBV6-1 to TRBJ2-1; perhaps TRBD1 as D (6 bases). V gave up 7 bases and J gave up 3 bases, with 16 bases separating them. The CDR3 consists of 15 residues. Germline loops: CDR1 MNHNS, CDR2 SASEGT. In nucleotides, the CDR3 is TGTGCCAGCAATTTACAGGGTAATGTCTACAATGAGCAGTTCTTC. Amino acids: CASNLQGNVYNEQFF.

This chain connects TRBV9 to TRBJ2-3; the D gene is possibly TRBD1 (5 bases). The germline CDR1 and CDR2 sequences are SGDLS and YYNGEE. V lost 3 bases to trimming and J lost 0 bases, with 14 bases between them. This CDR3 comprises 16 residues. Here the CDR3 reads CASSASKGLSTDTQYF. The CDR3 bases are TGTGCCAGCAGCGCTTCAAAGGGGCTTAGCACAGATACGCAGTATTTT.

V is TRBV10-1 and J is TRBJ2-2, with D hard to call. This CDR3 contains 11 residues. With 4 bases removed from V and 7 bases from J, the gap between germline ends came to 4 bases. The V gene's germline CDR1 is WNHNN and CDR2 SYGVQD (reference sequence). CDR3 loop: CASSVRGELFF. CDR3 nucleotides: TGCGCCAGCAGTGTCCGCGGGGAGCTGTTTTTT.

This clone has a single count. The CDR3 sequence is CASALIQGSNYGYTF. CDR3 nucleotides: TGTGCCAGCGCGCTAATACAGGGAAGTAACTATGGCTACACCTTC. This chain links TRBV5-5 with TRBJ1-2, with D perhaps matching TRBD1 (6 bases). V lost 7 bases to trimming and J lost 1 base, with 17 bases between them. This CDR3 is built from 15 residues. Looked up from germline, CDR1 is SGHKS and CDR2 is YYEKEE (reference sequence).

The rearrangement joins TRBV21-1 to TRBJ1-1; the DNA was not compared with TRBD1, the D call given in the table. TRBV21-1 is described as a pseudogene. This CDR3 spans 15 amino acids. The CDR3 DNA follows: TGTGCCAGCAGCACCAGGGGGCGCAAGAACACTGAAGCTTTCTTT. This gives the protein CASSTRGRKNTEAFF.

V is TRBV9 and J is TRBJ1-4; unclear D gene. Trimming shortened V by 4 bases and J by 6 bases, and 13 bases separated the two germline ends. The germline V gene encodes CDR1 SGDLS and CDR2 YYNGEE. The CDR3 is 14 amino acids. DNA for the CDR3: TGTGCCAGCAGCTCTTGGGGAGGGCATGAAAAACTGTTTTTT. Its translation is CASSSWGGHEKLFF.

The chain has TRBV12-5 and TRBJ2-3; TRBD2 is a possible D gene (6 bases). Trimming took 2 bases from V and 4 from J, leaving 7 bases between them. The germline gives CDR1 LGHNT, CDR2 FRNRAP. The CDR3 totals 13 residues. CDR3 DNA sequence: TGTGCTAGTGGTTTGTGGGGGGCAGATACGCAGTATTTT. Translating gives CASGLWGADTQYF.

The chain links TRBV27 to TRBJ2-3; perhaps TRBD1 as D (6 bases). V gave up 7 bases and J gave up 5 bases, with 7 bases separating them. Germline assignment: CDR1 MNHEY and CDR2 SMNVEV (reference sequence). The CDR3 length is 11 residues. CDR3 sequence reads: CASIRGDTQYF. The CDR3 DNA sequence: TGTGCCAGCATCAGGGGAGATACGCAGTATTTT.

Worth noting for this clone: This CDR3 is also generated by other DNA sequences in the sample. The rearrangement links TRBV6-5 to TRBJ1-5, with D uncertain. Trimming pared 2 bases from V and 2 bases from J, leaving 4 bases between. CDR1 MNHEY and CDR2 SVGAGI come from the germline V gene. This CDR3 is 13 amino acids long. The CDR3 DNA sequence: TGTGCCAGCAGTTACGCTGGCAATCAGCCCCAGCATTTT. As protein: CASSYAGNQPQHF.

The chain carries TRBV7-9 and TRBJ2-2, with D tentatively TRBD1 (6 bases). CDR1 and CDR2 from the germline V gene are SEHNR and FQNEAQ (reference sequence). This CDR3 spans 13 amino acids. Trimming pared 6 bases from V and 5 bases from J, leaving 10 bases between. CDR3 DNA: TGTGCCAGCAGTTTAACAGGGACCGGGGAGCTGTTTTTT. Translated, it gives CASSLTGTGELFF.

This clone appeared once. The chain carries TRBV7-9 and TRBJ2-5; D not resolved. Per germline, CDR1 SEHNR and CDR2 FQNEAQ (reference sequence). This CDR3 is 12 amino acids long. V lost 0 bases to trimming and J lost 5 bases, with 4 bases between them. CDR3 residues: CASSLAGETQYF. The DNA of the CDR3 is TGTGCCAGCAGCTTAGCAGGCGAGACCCAGTACTTC.

This clone was picked up a small number of times. This rearrangement joins TRBV11-2 to TRBJ1-1; tentatively, D is TRBD1 (6 bases). Germline V gene lookup returns CDR1 SGHAT and CDR2 FQNNGV. The length of the CDR3 is 14 residues. The ends were cut back, 5 bases at V and 1 base at J, with 11 bases in the middle. The CDR3 nucleotides read TGTGCCAGCAGCCTTCTCAGGGGGAACACTGAAGCTTTCTTT. This translates into CASSLLRGNTEAFF.